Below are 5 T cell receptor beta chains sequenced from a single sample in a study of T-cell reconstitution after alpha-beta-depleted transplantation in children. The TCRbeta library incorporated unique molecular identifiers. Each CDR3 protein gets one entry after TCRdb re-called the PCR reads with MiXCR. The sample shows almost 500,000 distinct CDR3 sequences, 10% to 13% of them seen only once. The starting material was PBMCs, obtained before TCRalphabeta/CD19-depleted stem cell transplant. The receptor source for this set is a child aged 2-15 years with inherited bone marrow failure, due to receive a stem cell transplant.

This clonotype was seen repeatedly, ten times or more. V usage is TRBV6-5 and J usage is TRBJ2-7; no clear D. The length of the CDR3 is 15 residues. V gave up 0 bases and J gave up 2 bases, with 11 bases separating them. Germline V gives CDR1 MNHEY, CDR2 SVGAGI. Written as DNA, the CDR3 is TGTGCCAGCAGTTACTCGAAAGGAATTCCCTACGAGCAGTACTTC. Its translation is CASSYSKGIPYEQYF.

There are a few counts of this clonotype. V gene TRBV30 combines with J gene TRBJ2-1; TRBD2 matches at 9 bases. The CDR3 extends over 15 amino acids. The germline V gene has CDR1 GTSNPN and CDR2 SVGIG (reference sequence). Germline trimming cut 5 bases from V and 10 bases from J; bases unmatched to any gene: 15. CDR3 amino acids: CAWLNGSSGVGEQFF. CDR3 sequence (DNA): TGTGCCTGGCTCAACGGCTCTAGCGGGGTCGGGGAGCAGTTCTTC.

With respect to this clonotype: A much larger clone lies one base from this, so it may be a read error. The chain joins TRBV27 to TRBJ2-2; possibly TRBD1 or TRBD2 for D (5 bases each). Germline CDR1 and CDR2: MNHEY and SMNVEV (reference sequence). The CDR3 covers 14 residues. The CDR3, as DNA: TGTGCCAGCAGTTACGGGAAGGACACCCGGGAGCTGTTTTTT. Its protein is CASSYGKDTRELFF.

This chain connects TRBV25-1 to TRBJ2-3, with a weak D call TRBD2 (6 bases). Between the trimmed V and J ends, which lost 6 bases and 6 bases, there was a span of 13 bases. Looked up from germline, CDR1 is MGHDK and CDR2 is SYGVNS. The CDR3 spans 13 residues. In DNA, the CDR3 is TGTGCCAGCAGCCCCAGTGGGGGGGATACGCAGTATTTT. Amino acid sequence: CASSPSGGDTQYF.

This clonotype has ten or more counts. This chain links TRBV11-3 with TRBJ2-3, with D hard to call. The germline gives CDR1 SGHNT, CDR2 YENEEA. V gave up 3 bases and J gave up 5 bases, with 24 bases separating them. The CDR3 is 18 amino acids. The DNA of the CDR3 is TGTGCCAGCAGCTTTCAGGCAGTCAGCACACACACACGAGATACGCAGTATTTT. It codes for CASSFQAVSTHTRDTQYF.